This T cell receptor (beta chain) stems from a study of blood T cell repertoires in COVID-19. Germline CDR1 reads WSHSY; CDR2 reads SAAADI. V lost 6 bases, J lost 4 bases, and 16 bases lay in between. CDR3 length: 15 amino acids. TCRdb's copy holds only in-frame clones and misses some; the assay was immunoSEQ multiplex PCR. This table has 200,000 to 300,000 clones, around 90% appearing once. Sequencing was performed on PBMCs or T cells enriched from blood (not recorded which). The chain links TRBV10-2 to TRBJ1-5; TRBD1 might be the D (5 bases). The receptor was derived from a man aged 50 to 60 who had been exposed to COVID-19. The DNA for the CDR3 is TGCGCCAGCAGCTCCAGTCTCGGGGGAAATCAGCCCCAGCATTTT. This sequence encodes CASSSSLGGNQPQHF.